One and the same sample provided the 26 T cell receptor beta chains below, sequenced in a study of patients and donors after allogeneic stem cell transplantation. Using its own MiXCR run on the RT-PCR reads, TCRdb lists one record per CDR3 protein. Altogether about a million distinct CDR3 sequences are present, under 20% being singletons, with the ten largest covering under 6.5%. Sequenced input: blood, either unsorted or a sorted T cell fraction (not recorded which). Every receptor here comes from a human donor who was either an allogeneic HSCT recipient or a stem cell or donor lymphocyte infusion donor (not recorded which). It is not recorded whose cells these are; they may come from a transplant donor.

This chain uses TRBV7-2 with TRBJ1-1; D unresolved. V lost 4 bases to trimming and J lost 4 bases, with 13 bases between them. Germline values: CDR1 SGHTA, CDR2 FQGNSA. This CDR3 is built from 14 residues. The CDR3 sequence: CASSWTHPGTEAFF. The CDR3 DNA is TGTGCCAGCAGCTGGACCCATCCCGGCACTGAAGCTTTCTTT.

This chain joins TRBV9 and TRBJ2-1; D is unresolved. The CDR3 is 13 amino acids. The V and J ends lost 2 bases and 7 bases respectively, with 10 bases between them. Germline V gene data show CDR1 as SGDLS and CDR2 as YYNGEE. CDR3 DNA: TGTGCCAGCAGCGTGTCGAGCCGGAATGAGCAGTTCTTC. Translating gives CASSVSSRNEQFF.

Only a few counts were recorded for this clonotype. V gene TRBV30 combines with J gene TRBJ2-1; D is ambiguous. CDR1 GTSNPN and CDR2 SVGIG come from the germline V gene (reference sequence). Trimming pared 4 bases from V and 0 bases from J, leaving 25 bases between. The CDR3 has 19 residues. The CDR3, as DNA: TGTGCCTGGAACCCCCCAGACCTGGGTATATTTGGCTCCTACAATGAGCAGTTCTTC. Translation gives CAWNPPDLGIFGSYNEQFF.

This chain connects TRBV20-1 to TRBJ1-5, with D perhaps matching TRBD1 (6 bases). Per the germline V gene, CDR1 is DFQATT and CDR2 is SNEGSKA (reference sequence). This CDR3 comprises 14 residues. V was pared by 7 bases and J by 6 bases, with 19 bases between. The CDR3 region is CSVSAARGGQPQHF. The DNA for the CDR3 is TGCAGTGTCTCCGCAGCCAGGGGTGGTCAGCCCCAGCATTTT.

The table lists this clonotype with a few counts. This chain links TRBV5-1 with TRBJ1-1, with TRBD1 as a possible D gene (6 bases). This CDR3 comprises 14 residues. The V gene lost 4 bases and the J gene lost 1 base, with 11 bases spanning the gap. Germline V CDR1 and CDR2: SGHRS, YFSETQ. CDR3 in DNA: TGCGCCAGCAGCACCGGACAGCCGAACACTGAAGCTTTCTTT. Translating gives CASSTGQPNTEAFF.

A few counts support this clonotype. The chain uses TRBV20-1 and TRBJ1-5; D unclear. Trimming took 2 bases from V and 9 from J, leaving 17 bases between them. CDR1 is DFQATT, CDR2 SNEGSKA, per germline (reference sequence). This CDR3 is built from 14 residues. The CDR3 loop is CSARMGRTTGPQHF. CDR3 nucleotide sequence: TGCAGTGCTAGAATGGGAAGAACGACGGGGCCCCAGCATTTT.

The gene calls are TRBV29-1 and TRBJ1-1, with unresolved D. From germline, CDR1 is SQVTM and CDR2 ANQGSEA. V dropped 2 bases and J dropped 10 bases, with 14 bases sitting between them. There are 12 residues in the CDR3. The CDR3 is CSVESMEVSAFF. The CDR3 coding sequence is TGCAGCGTTGAATCCATGGAAGTTTCAGCTTTCTTT.

V gene TRBV25-1 combines with J gene TRBJ2-3; unclear D gene. The CDR3 consists of 12 residues. V was cut by 7 bases and J by 11 bases, with 16 bases left in between. Looked up from germline, CDR1 is MGHDK and CDR2 is SYGVNS. DNA of the CDR3: TGTGCCAGCACAGAGACGGGTCCAAAGCAGTATTTT. Protein product: CASTETGPKQYF.

This clonotype has at least ten counts. This chain links TRBV12-3 or TRBV12-4 with TRBJ2-1; weak D call: TRBD2 (6 bases). The V gene lost 4 bases and the J gene lost 5 bases, with 9 bases spanning the gap. This CDR3 is 13 amino acids long. DNA for the CDR3: TGTGCCAGCAGTTCGGGACTTAACAATGAGCAGTTCTTC. It is translated as CASSSGLNNEQFF.

The chain recombines TRBV29-1 with TRBJ1-1; D ambiguous. The CDR3 is made up of 12 amino acids. In germline, CDR1 is SQVTM, CDR2 ANQGSEA. Trimming pared 6 bases from V and 3 bases from J, leaving 11 bases between. The CDR3 DNA reads as TGCAGCGTCCTCTACCGGGACACTGAAGCTTTCTTT. It codes for CSVLYRDTEAFF.

This clonotype was counted only a few times. The rearrangement links TRBV5-1 to TRBJ2-1; 7 nucleotides agree with TRBD1. The V gene's germline CDR1 is SGHRS and CDR2 YFSETQ. This CDR3 has 15 residues. Trimming removed 0 bases from V and 6 bases from J; junction bases left unmatched: 6. CDR3 coding DNA: TGCGCCAGCAGCTTGGCCCGGTCAGGGGGCAATGAGCAGTTCTTC. This gives the protein CASSLARSGGNEQFF.

The chain joins TRBV9 to TRBJ2-1; 12 positions match TRBD2. Germline CDR1 and CDR2: SGDLS and YYNGEE. The CDR3 runs 16 residues. Unmatched junction bases numbered 5, after V lost 0 bases and J lost 7 bases. In DNA form, the CDR3 reads TGTGCCAGCAGCGTAGGGCCTAGCGGGAGGGGGAATGAGCAGTTCTTC. It is translated as CASSVGPSGRGNEQFF.

This clonotype was observed at least ten times. The chain employs TRBV12-3 or TRBV12-4 and TRBJ2-1, with D possibly TRBD1 on 6 matching bases. V lost 7 bases to trimming and J lost 9 bases, with 16 bases between them. The CDR3 is 13 amino acids. CDR3 DNA sequence: TGTGCCAGCACCCGTGGGGGACACACTGAGCAGTTCTTC. It translates to CASTRGGHTEQFF.

There are a few counts of this clonotype. The chain couples TRBV5-6 to TRBJ2-7; D remains unclear. Between the trimmed V and J ends, which lost 1 base and 1 base, there was a span of 6 bases. The V gene's germline CDR1 is SGHDT and CDR2 YYEEEE. The CDR3 has 13 amino acids. This chain's CDR3 is CASSLLQSYEQYF. The CDR3 DNA reads as TGTGCCAGCAGCTTGCTACAGTCCTACGAGCAGTACTTC.

This chain joins TRBV10-3 and TRBJ2-1, with D uncertain. V lost 2 bases, J lost 5 bases, and 4 bases lay in between. This CDR3 comprises 12 residues. CDR1 is ENHRY and CDR2 is SYGVKD in the germline V gene. The CDR3 region is CAISEGNNEQFF. The CDR3 nucleotides are TGTGCCATCAGTGAGGGAAACAATGAGCAGTTCTTC.

This chain links TRBV7-6 with TRBJ1-1; D not resolved. The CDR3 loop spans 18 amino acids. V was trimmed by 0 bases and J by 3 bases, leaving 20 bases between them. Germline assignment: CDR1 SGHVS and CDR2 FNYEAQ. CDR3 DNA: TGTGCCAGCAGCTTAGCGCTTTGGAGGAGGGAGCGGGACACTGAAGCTTTCTTT. Its translation: CASSLALWRRERDTEAFF.

The sample holds a few counts of this clonotype. The chain combines TRBV5-1 with TRBJ2-2, with D maybe TRBD2 (6 bases). The CDR3 runs 13 residues. V was clipped by 3 bases and J by 6 bases, with 9 bases between them. CDR1 is SGHRS, CDR2 YFSETQ, per germline. The chain's CDR3 is CASSWAGSGELFF. The CDR3 DNA reads TGCGCCAGCAGCTGGGCGGGGTCCGGGGAGCTGTTTTTT.

The V gene is TRBV5-1, the J gene TRBJ2-7; 9 bases fit TRBD1. Per the germline V gene, CDR1 is SGHRS and CDR2 is YFSETQ. The ends lost 4 bases at V and 4 bases at J; junction bases unmatched: 6. The CDR3 is 14 amino acids. In DNA, the CDR3 is TGCGCCAGCAGCGGGACAGGGAAGCAATACGAGCAGTACTTC. Amino acids: CASSGTGKQYEQYF.

This clonotype was detected only a few times. The rearrangement uses TRBV20-1 and TRBJ2-3; a weak D match, TRBD2 (5 bases). CDR3 size: 11 residues. CDR1 is DFQATT and CDR2 is SNEGSKA in the germline V gene (reference sequence). Trimming removed 6 bases from V and 2 bases from J, with 6 bases in between. The CDR3 coding sequence is TGCAGTGCGCTAGCCACAGATACGCAGTATTTT. Its protein is CSALATDTQYF.

This clonotype was counted at least ten times. The genes are TRBV12-3 or TRBV12-4 and TRBJ2-7; possibly TRBD1 for D (6 bases). This CDR3 spans 13 amino acids. The germline V and J ends were trimmed by 5 bases and 2 bases, with 10 bases remaining between them. The CDR3 here is CASSPRDTYEQYF. The CDR3 DNA reads TGTGCCAGCAGTCCCCGGGACACCTACGAGCAGTACTTC.

This clonotype was found a few times. The chain combines TRBV5-6 with TRBJ1-2, with D possibly TRBD1 on 5 matching bases. The germline V gene has CDR1 SGHDT and CDR2 YYEEEE. This CDR3 has 17 amino acids. V was clipped by 1 base and J by 10 bases, with 26 bases between them. DNA for the CDR3: TGTGCCAGCAGCTTGCATTTGTCTGGGACTCACTATGTCGTCTACACCTTC. It codes for CASSLHLSGTHYVVYTF.

J is TRBJ2-5 and V is TRBV15; D gene uncertain. V was cut by 4 bases and J by 4 bases, with 10 bases left in between. This CDR3 spans 13 amino acids. Germline CDR1 LNHNV, CDR2 YYDKDF (reference sequence). This chain's CDR3 is CATSIIMGETQYF. The CDR3 DNA is TGTGCCACCAGCATTATCATGGGAGAGACCCAGTACTTC.

This clonotype was detected only a few times. The genes are TRBV7-8 and TRBJ1-1, with D perhaps TRBD1 (6 bases). Germline loops: CDR1 SGHVS, CDR2 FQNEAQ. V was clipped by 2 bases and J by 0 bases, with 16 bases between them. This CDR3 has 17 amino acids. CDR3 nucleotides: TGTGCCAGCAGCTTAATGTCCGGACAGACAGTGAACACTGAAGCTTTCTTT. This translates into CASSLMSGQTVNTEAFF. The full variable domain, its missing parts supplied by reference TRBV7-8 and TRBJ1-1, is GAGVSQSPRYKVAKRGQDVALRCDPISGHVSLFWYQQALGQGPEFLTYFQNEAQLDKSGLPSDRFFAERPEGSVSTLKIQRTQQEDSAVYLCASSLMSGQTVNTEAFFGQGTRLTVV.

The chain links TRBV20-1 to TRBJ2-5; no firm D call. Per the germline V gene, CDR1 is DFQATT and CDR2 is SNEGSKA (reference sequence). This CDR3 region has 13 residues. The V gene lost 2 bases and the J gene lost 5 bases, with 12 bases spanning the gap. The CDR3 DNA follows: TGCAGTGCTAGACCCCGGTACCGGGAGACCCAGTACTTC. Protein product: CSARPRYRETQYF.

This clonotype has a count of ten or more. J is TRBJ1-2 and V is TRBV6-2 or TRBV6-3; no definite D call. CDR1 MNHEY and CDR2 SVGEGT come from the germline V gene. Trimming removed 7 bases from V and 2 bases from J, with 14 bases in between. This CDR3 has 14 residues. CDR3 in DNA: TGTGCCAGCAATGACGGTGGGAAAAACTATGGCTACACCTTC. Amino acid sequence: CASNDGGKNYGYTF.

The chain couples TRBV12-3 or TRBV12-4 to TRBJ2-5; 7 nucleotides match TRBD1. Trimming at V came to 5 bases and at J to 2 bases, leaving 8 bases not matched to a gene. The CDR3 runs to 15 residues. The CDR3 sequence: CASSPLTGRQETQYF. The DNA for the CDR3 is TGTGCCAGCAGTCCACTGACAGGGCGACAAGAGACCCAGTACTTC.